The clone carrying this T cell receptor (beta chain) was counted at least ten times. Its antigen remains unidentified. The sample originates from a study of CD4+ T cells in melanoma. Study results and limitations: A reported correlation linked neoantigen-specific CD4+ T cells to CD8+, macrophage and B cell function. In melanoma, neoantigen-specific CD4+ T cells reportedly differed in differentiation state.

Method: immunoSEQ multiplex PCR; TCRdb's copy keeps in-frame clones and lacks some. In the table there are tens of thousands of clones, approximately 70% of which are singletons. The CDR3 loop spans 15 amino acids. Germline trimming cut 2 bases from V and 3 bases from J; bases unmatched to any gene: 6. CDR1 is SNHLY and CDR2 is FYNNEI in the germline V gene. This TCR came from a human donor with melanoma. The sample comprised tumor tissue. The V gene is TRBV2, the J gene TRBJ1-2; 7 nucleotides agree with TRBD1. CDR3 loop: CASSERQGVHYGYTF. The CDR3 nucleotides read TGTGCCAGCAGTGAACGGCAGGGGGTTCACTATGGCTACACCTTC.